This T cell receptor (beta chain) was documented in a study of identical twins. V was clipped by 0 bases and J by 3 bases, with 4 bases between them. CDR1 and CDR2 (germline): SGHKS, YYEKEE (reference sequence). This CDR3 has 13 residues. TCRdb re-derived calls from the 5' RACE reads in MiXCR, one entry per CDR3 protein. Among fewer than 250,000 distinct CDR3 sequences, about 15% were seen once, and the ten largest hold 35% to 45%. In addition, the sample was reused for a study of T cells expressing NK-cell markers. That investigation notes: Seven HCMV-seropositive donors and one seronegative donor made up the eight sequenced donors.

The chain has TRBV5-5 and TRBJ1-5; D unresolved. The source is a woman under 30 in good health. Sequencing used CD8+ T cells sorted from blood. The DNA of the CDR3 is TGTGCCAGCAGCTTGGTCATCAATCAGCCCCAGCATTTT. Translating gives CASSLVINQPQHF.